A selection of T cell receptor beta chains follows, all from one sample in a study of blood T cell repertoires in COVID-19. This table comes from immunoSEQ multiplex PCR, and its TCRdb copy is limited to in-frame clones, with some not included. The data show under 200,000 clones, approximately 90% seen once. The sequenced material came from peripheral blood. Receptor source: a man between 18 and 35 years old with acute or convalescent COVID-19. CDR3s include the opening cysteine and the closing phenylalanine or tryptophan. A D gene is named only where the DNA matches it firmly. Clone size appears in some rows only: once, few, many, or a class for an expanded clone.

>15|TRBV19|-|TRBJ1-1|-
CASSLLQGGYTEAFF
TGTGCCAGTAGTCTCCTACAGGGTGGATACACTGAAGCTTTCTTT
>15|TRBV18|-|TRBJ2-3|TRBD2
CASSRAGAGTDTQYF
TGTGCCAGCTCCCGAGCGGGAGCTGGGACAGATACGCAGTATTTT
>16|TRBV9|-|TRBJ2-2|-
CASSLGGGANTGELFF
TGTGCCAGCAGCTTAGGGGGGGGCGCGAACACCGGGGAGCTGTTTTTT
>14|TRBV5-8|-|TRBJ1-5|-
CASSLYRGNQPQHF
TGTGCCAGCAGCTTGTACAGGGGCAATCAGCCCCAGCATTTT
>17|TRBV11-2|-|TRBJ2-2|TRBD2
CASSLIGTSGVTGELFF
TGTGCCAGCAGCTTAATCGGGACTAGCGGGGTCACCGGGGAGCTGTTTTTT
>15|TRBV7-9|-|TRBJ2-7|-
CASSLGGQVPYEQYF
TGTGCCAGCAGCTTAGGGGGCCAGGTCCCCTACGAGCAGTACTTC
>13|TRBV19|-|TRBJ1-1|TRBD1
CASSSTGDTEAFF
TGTGCCAGTAGTTCGACAGGGGACACTGAAGCTTTCTTT
>16|TRBV28|-|TRBJ2-2|TRBD1
CATPTGGQGAIGELFF
TGTGCCACTCCCACGGGGGGACAGGGGGCGATCGGGGAGCTGTTTTTT
>16|TRBV27|-|TRBJ2-7|TRBD2
CASRIKIAGASYEQYF
TGTGCCAGCAGGATAAAGATAGCGGGGGCCTCATACGAGCAGTACTTC
>14|TRBV5-1|-|TRBJ1-5|-
CASSLGPSEGPQHF
TGCGCCAGCAGCTTGGGGCCTTCCGAGGGGCCCCAGCATTTT
>14|TRBV20-1|-|TRBJ1-3|TRBD1
CSASGTGDGNTIYF
TGCAGTGCTAGTGGCACAGGGGATGGAAACACCATATATTTT
>15|TRBV19|-|TRBJ2-2|-
CASRLGTSKSGELFF
TGTGCCAGTAGGCTGGGTACTAGCAAGTCCGGGGAGCTGTTTTTT
>15|TRBV6-5|-|TRBJ2-2|TRBD1
CASSLQGAGTGELFF
TGTGCCAGCAGTCTACAGGGGGCGGGCACCGGGGAGCTGTTTTTT
>15|TRBV2|-|TRBJ2-3|TRBD2
CASRLLAGGPDTQYF
TGTGCCAGCCGATTACTAGCGGGAGGTCCAGATACGCAGTATTTT
>13|TRBV5-4|-|TRBJ1-2|TRBD1
CASSSGQGYGYTF
TGTGCCAGCAGTTCCGGACAGGGCTATGGCTACACCTTC
>13|TRBV6-1|once|TRBJ1-1|-
CASSESGGPEAFF
TGTGCCAGCAGTGAGTCGGGAGGTCCTGAAGCTTTCTTT
>15|TRBV6-5|once|TRBJ1-2|TRBD1
CASSIDRAAPNSYTF
TGTGCCAGCAGCATCGACAGGGCGGCCCCCAATTCCTACACCTTC
>16|TRBV4-1|-|TRBJ2-7|-
CASSQDSGEWRYEQYF
TGCGCCAGCAGCCAAGATTCGGGGGAGTGGCGCTACGAGCAGTACTTC
>14|TRBV5-4|-|TRBJ2-1|-
CASSFVPGDAEQFF
TGTGCCAGCAGCTTTGTTCCAGGGGATGCCGAGCAGTTCTTC
>18|TRBV13|-|TRBJ2-1|-
CASSSYNPYRLEHNEQFF
TGTGCCAGCAGCTCATACAATCCCTACCGTCTAGAACACAATGAGCAGTTCTTC
>15|TRBV6-2/TRBV6-3|-|TRBJ1-4|TRBD1
CASSYSQGANEKLFF
TGTGCCAGCAGTTACAGTCAGGGGGCGAATGAAAAACTGTTTTTT
>17|TRBV5-8|-|TRBJ1-5|TRBD1
CASSLDRGTFSNQPQHF
TGTGCCAGCAGCTTGGACAGGGGGACGTTTAGCAATCAGCCCCAGCATTTT
>14|TRBV19|few|TRBJ2-3|-
CATRTRGGTDTQYF
TGTGCCACCCGGACCCGGGGTGGAACAGATACGCAGTATTTT
>16|TRBV11-2|-|TRBJ1-5|TRBD1
CASSLDPGQGNQPQHF
TGTGCCAGCAGCTTAGATCCGGGACAGGGTAATCAGCCCCAGCATTTT
>12|TRBV2|once|TRBJ2-7|-
CASSPTGYEQYF
TGTGCCAGCAGTCCGACTGGCTACGAGCAGTACTTC
>16|TRBV2|-|TRBJ1-1|-
CASSPGGGLLNTEAFF
TGTGCCAGCAGCCCCGGCGGGGGACTCTTGAACACTGAAGCTTTCTTT
>15|TRBV14|-|TRBJ2-2|-
CASSRALRGTGELFF
TGTGCCAGCAGCCGAGCTCTCAGGGGCACCGGGGAGCTGTTTTTT
>15|TRBV18|-|TRBJ2-7|TRBD2
CASSPVTGEGYEQYF
TGTGCCAGCTCCCCGGTCACGGGGGAGGGCTACGAGCAGTACTTC
>14|TRBV2|-|TRBJ1-6|-
CASSSIPRSSPLHF
TGTGCCAGCAGCTCCATTCCCAGAAGTTCACCCCTCCACTTT